The rows below give T cell receptor beta chains drawn from one sample of a study of shared clonotypes between healthy human individuals. Some clones are missing from TCRdb's copy, which holds only in-frame ones; the method was immunoSEQ multiplex PCR. The sample has some 1 million clones, about 70% seen once; the top ten hold around 1.4%. The sample comprised memory CD4+ T cells sorted from blood. These TCRs come from a man between 18 and 35 years old in good health. CDR3s include the opening cysteine and the closing phenylalanine or tryptophan. The D gene is left open where the match is weak. A clone size is listed for some rows: how often the clone was seen (once, few, many), or a class if it is expanded.

V gene	D gene	J gene	clone size	CDR3 DNA	CDR3 protein
TRBV30	-	TRBJ1-2	-	TGTGCCTGGAGGGGGGGAGCCTATGGCTACACCTTC	CAWRGGAYGYTF
TRBV28	-	TRBJ1-2	-	TGTGCCAGCACCTCTACGGGCAGGGGCCGCGGGGCCAGTGGCTACACCTTC	CASTSTGRGRGASGYTF
TRBV20-1	-	TRBJ1-2	-	TGCAGTGCTAGAGGGGAGGGTCCCTACACCTTC	CSARGEGPYTF
TRBV5-1	TRBD2	TRBJ2-2	few	TGCGCCAGCAGCTTGGAACTAGCGGGAGTCATTCCCGGGGAGCTGTTTTTT	CASSLELAGVIPGELFF
TRBV2	TRBD1	TRBJ1-6	-	TGTGCCAGCGGTCCGGGACAGGCTCTGGGGACCCTCCACTTT	CASGPGQALGTLHF
TRBV10-3	-	TRBJ2-3	-	TGTGCCATCAGCCCCCAAAGCGGTACGCAGTATTTT	CAISPQSGTQYF
TRBV7-8	TRBD1	TRBJ1-2	-	TGTGCCAGCAGCCCCTTACAGGGGGGCTATGGCTACACCTTC	CASSPLQGGYGYTF
TRBV15	-	TRBJ1-1	once	TGTGCCACCAGCAGAGAAGGACCGGGAGGCACTGAAGCTTTCTTT	CATSREGPGGTEAFF
TRBV5-1	TRBD2	TRBJ2-1	-	TGCGCCAGCAGCTTAGCTGGAGGGAGCGGGAGGGCAGGTGCGAATGAGCAGTTCTTC	CASSLAGGSGRAGANEQFF
TRBV5-5	TRBD1	TRBJ1-1	-	TGTGCCAGCAGCCATCCTGACAGGGAGGGCACTGAAGCTTTCTTT	CASSHPDREGTEAFF
TRBV5-5	-	TRBJ1-2	-	TGTGCCAGCAGCTTGGGCCCCGAGGAAGGCTACACCTTC	CASSLGPEEGYTF
TRBV6-5	-	TRBJ1-2	few	TGTGCCAGCAAACCGGGGACTCGATATGGCTACACCTTC	CASKPGTRYGYTF
TRBV5-6	-	TRBJ1-1	-	TGTGCCAGCAGCTTCCCTGGATGGCCTGAAGCTTTCTTT	CASSFPGWPEAFF
TRBV7-2	TRBD2	TRBJ2-2	-	TGTGCCAGCGCTAGGGGGACTAGCGGGAGAAACACCGGGGAGCTGTTTTTT	CASARGTSGRNTGELFF
TRBV9	-	TRBJ2-7	-	TGTGCCAGCAGCGTAGGAGGGGGGAACTCCTACGAGCAGTACTTC	CASSVGGGNSYEQYF
TRBV9	-	TRBJ2-3	many	TGTGCCAGCAGCGTAGGACAGTTCACAGATACGCAGTATTTT	CASSVGQFTDTQYF
TRBV20-1	-	TRBJ2-7	once	TGCAGTGCTCTAAACTCCGGCGGGCAGTACTTC	CSALNSGGQYF
TRBV5-1	-	TRBJ2-5	-	TGCGCCACCACGACAGGTCCTCGGGAGACCCAGTACTTC	CATTTGPRETQYF
TRBV5-1	-	TRBJ1-4	-	TGCGCCAGCAGCTTGGAGTCTCCTCAAGGAGAAAAACTGTTTTTT	CASSLESPQGEKLFF